This T cell receptor (beta chain) was captured by sequencing in a study of blood T cell repertoires in COVID-19. TCRdb keeps only in-frame clones here, not all; method: immunoSEQ multiplex PCR. The sample holds 70,000 or so clones, more than 70% seen once. This CDR3 region has 15 residues. Germline V CDR1 and CDR2: MDHEN, SYDVKM. Unmatched junction bases numbered 2, after V lost 5 bases and J lost 5 bases. Specimen: peripheral blood. This receptor was identified in a human donor in a cohort sampled during active COVID-19. The gene calls are TRBV28 and TRBJ2-4; 14 bases fit TRBD2. The CDR3: CASSQTSGRENIQYF. The CDR3 bases are TGTGCCAGCAGTCAGACTAGCGGGAGGGAAAACATTCAGTACTTC.